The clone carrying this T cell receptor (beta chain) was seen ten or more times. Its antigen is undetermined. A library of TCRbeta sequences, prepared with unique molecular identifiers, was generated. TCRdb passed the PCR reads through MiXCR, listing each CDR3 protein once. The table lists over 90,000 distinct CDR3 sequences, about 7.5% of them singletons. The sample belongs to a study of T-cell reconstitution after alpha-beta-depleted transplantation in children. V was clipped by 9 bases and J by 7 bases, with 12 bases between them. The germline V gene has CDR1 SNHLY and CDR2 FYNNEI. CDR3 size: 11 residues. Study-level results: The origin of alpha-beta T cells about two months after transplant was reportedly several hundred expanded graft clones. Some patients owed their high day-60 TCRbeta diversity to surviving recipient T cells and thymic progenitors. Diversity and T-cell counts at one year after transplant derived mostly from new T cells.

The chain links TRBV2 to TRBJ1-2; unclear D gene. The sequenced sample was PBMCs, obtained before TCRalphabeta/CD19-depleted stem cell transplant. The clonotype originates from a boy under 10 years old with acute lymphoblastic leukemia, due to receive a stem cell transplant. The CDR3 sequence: CASGRLGGYTF. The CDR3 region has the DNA TGTGCCAGTGGGCGCCTCGGTGGCTACACCTTC. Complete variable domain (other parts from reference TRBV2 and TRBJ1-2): EPEVTQTPSHQVTQMGQEVILRCVPISNHLYFYWYRQILGQKVEFLVSFYNNEISEKSEIFDDQFSVERPDGSNFTLKIRSTKLEDSAMYFCASGRLGGYTFGSGTRLTVV.